Each of the 10 T cell receptor beta chains below was sequenced from the same sample in a study of T cell responses to AZD1222 COVID-19 vaccine. The assay was immunoSEQ multiplex PCR, and TCRdb's table has in-frame clones only and misses some. The repertoire holds about 100,000 clones, with over 75% as singletons. This sample comprised peripheral blood, obtained on day 0 of AZD1222 vaccination. The source of these receptors is an adult in good health.

This chain links TRBV15 with TRBJ1-6; D gene ambiguous. The CDR3 covers 14 residues. Trimming cost V 6 bases and J 1 base, with 7 bases left between them. Germline V lookup: CDR1 LNHNV, CDR2 YYDKDF (reference sequence). CDR3 residues: CATRGTSYNSPLHF. For the CDR3, the DNA is TGTGCCACCAGGGGTACGTCCTATAATTCACCCCTCCACTTT.

CDR3 in amino acids: CASSLGAGNTEAFF. For the CDR3, the DNA is TGTGCCAGCAGCTTAGGAGCAGGGAACACTGAAGCTTTCTTT. The chain employs TRBV11-3 and TRBJ1-1; D is uncertain. The CDR3 totals 14 residues. The V end lost 1 base, the J end lost 1 base, and 7 bases lay between the germline ends. CDR1 is SGHNT, CDR2 YENEEA, per germline. The full variable domain, with the rest looked up from reference TRBV11-3 and TRBJ1-1, is EAGVVQSPRYKIIEKKQPVAFWCNPISGHNTLYWYLQNLGQGPELLIRYENEEAVDDSQLPKDRFSAERLKGVDSTLKIQPAELGDSAVYLCASSLGAGNTEAFFGQGTRLTVV.

CDR3 DNA sequence: TGTGCCAGATCTGACAGGGTCACAGATACGCAGTATTTT. Its translation is CARSDRVTDTQYF. The chain carries TRBV2 and TRBJ2-3; 7 bases align to TRBD1. This CDR3 comprises 13 residues. V trimming: 9 bases; J trimming: 2 bases; junction bases outside the gene matches: 5. Germline lookup yields CDR1 SNHLY and CDR2 FYNNEI.

The CDR3 loop reads CASSGIEKLFF. Written as DNA, the CDR3 is TGTGCCAGCAGTGGTATTGAAAAACTGTTTTTT. The J gene is TRBJ1-4, the V gene TRBV28; D not resolved. The V gene lost 5 bases and the J gene lost 7 bases, with 5 bases spanning the gap. The germline V gene has CDR1 MDHEN and CDR2 SYDVKM. This CDR3 contains 11 residues.

The chain has TRBV28 and TRBJ2-1, with 7 bases fitting TRBD1. The CDR3 is 13 residues long. With V trimmed by 6 bases and J by 8 bases, 7 bases remained unmatched. CDR1 and CDR2 from the germline V gene are MDHEN and SYDVKM. In nucleotides, the CDR3 is TGTGCCAGCAGATTGACAGGGCACGATGAGCAGTTCTTC. Protein product: CASRLTGHDEQFF.

The chain links TRBV13 to TRBJ1-2, with D perhaps matching TRBD1 (6 bases). Looked up from germline, CDR1 is PRHDT and CDR2 is FYEKMQ (reference sequence). The CDR3 is made up of 16 amino acids. With 1 base removed from V and 5 bases from J, the gap between germline ends came to 17 bases. The CDR3 sequence: CASSLVTGKWEYGYTF. CDR3 DNA: TGTGCCAGCAGCTTAGTAACAGGGAAGTGGGAATATGGCTACACCTTC. Full variable domain (missing parts from reference TRBV13 and TRBJ1-2): AAGVIQSPRHLIKEKRETATLKCYPIPRHDTVYWYQQGPGQDPQFLISFYEKMQSDKGSIPDRFSAQQFSDYHSELNMSSLELGDSALYFCASSLVTGKWEYGYTFGSGTRLTVV.

The CDR3 bases are TGTGCCATTGGCCTAGCGGGGGGCACAGATACGCAGTATTTT. Its translation is CAIGLAGGTDTQYF. The chain links TRBV10-3 to TRBJ2-3; 10 nucleotides match TRBD2. Germline CDR1 ENHRY, CDR2 SYGVKD. V shed 9 bases and J 1 base; nucleotides not matched to a gene: 4. This CDR3 spans 14 amino acids.

This chain connects TRBV30 to TRBJ1-5; the D gene is possibly TRBD1 (5 bases). The germline V gene has CDR1 GTSNPN and CDR2 SVGIG (reference sequence). Trimming removed 2 bases at V and 0 bases at J, with 11 bases between. This CDR3 has 15 residues. The CDR3 DNA sequence: TGTGCCTGGAGTTCCGACAGTTATAGCAATCAGCCCCAGCATTTT. It specifies CAWSSDSYSNQPQHF. Based on the CDR3 plus reference TRBV30 and TRBJ1-5, the full variable domain is SQTIHQWPATLVQPVGSPLSLECTVEGTSNPNLYWYRQAAGRGLQLLFYSVGIGQISSEVPQNLSASRPQDRQFILSSKKLLLSDSGFYLCAWSSDSYSNQPQHFGDGTRLSIL.

The CDR3 nucleotides are TGTGCCAGCAGCCGTAGTGGCTACAATGAGCAGTTCTTC. Residues: CASSRSGYNEQFF. The chain employs TRBV7-8 and TRBJ2-1; no clear D. The CDR3 sequence is 13 residues long. The germline gives CDR1 SGHVS, CDR2 FQNEAQ. V was cut by 5 bases and J by 3 bases, with 8 bases left in between.

The genes are TRBV9 and TRBJ1-6; D remains unclear. Germline CDR1 is SGDLS and CDR2 is YYNGEE. The CDR3 has 17 amino acids. The V end was cut by 3 bases, the J end by 0 bases, with 13 bases between. The CDR3 reads CASSEDRRSSYNSPLHF. CDR3 DNA: TGTGCCAGCAGCGAGGACCGAAGGAGCTCCTATAATTCACCCCTCCACTTT.